This TCR beta chain was sequenced for a study of Graves' ophthalmopathy and Graves' hyperthyroidism. Study results and caveats: Using a 13-signature model, the authors split ophthalmopathy from stable hyperthyroidism, with roughly 88% sensitivity and approximately 81% specificity.

Germline V lookup: CDR1 MNHEY, CDR2 SVGEGT. The CDR3 runs 15 residues. Trimming pared 6 bases from V and 0 bases from J, leaving 15 bases between. As the template, RNA transcripts were used to amplify TCR beta CDR3 regions. HTBI primers were used in a first-round RT-PCR, which preceded a second-round multiplex PCR. One entry per CDR3 protein results from TCRdb running MiXCR on the multiplex PCR reads. Among about 230,000 distinct CDR3 sequences listed, less than 55% were seen once. Comments on this clonotype: As yet, its antigen is unknown.

This chain connects TRBV6-2 or TRBV6-3 to TRBJ2-7; D possibly uses TRBD1 or TRBD2 (5 bases each). The source of this sequence is an adult man with Graves' ophthalmopathy. What was sequenced was peripheral blood. CDR3 protein: CASRGLGVSSYEQYF. CDR3 in DNA: TGTGCCAGCAGGGGGCTGGGGGTATCCTCCTACGAGCAGTACTTC.